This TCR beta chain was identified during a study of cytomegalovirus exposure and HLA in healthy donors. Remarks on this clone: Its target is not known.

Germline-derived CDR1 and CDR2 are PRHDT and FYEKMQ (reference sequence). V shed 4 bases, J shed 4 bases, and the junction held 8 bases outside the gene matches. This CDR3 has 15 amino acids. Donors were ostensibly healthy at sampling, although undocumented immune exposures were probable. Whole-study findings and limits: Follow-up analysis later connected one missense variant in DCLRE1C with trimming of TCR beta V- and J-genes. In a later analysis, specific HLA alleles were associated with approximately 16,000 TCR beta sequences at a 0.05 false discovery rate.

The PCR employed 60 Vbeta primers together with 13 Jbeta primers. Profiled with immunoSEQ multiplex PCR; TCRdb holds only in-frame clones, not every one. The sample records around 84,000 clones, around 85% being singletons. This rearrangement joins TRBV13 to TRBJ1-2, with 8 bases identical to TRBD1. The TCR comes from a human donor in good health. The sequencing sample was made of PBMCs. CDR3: CASSSGQGGVYGYTF. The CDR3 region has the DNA TGTGCCAGCAGCTCCGGACAGGGAGGCGTCTATGGCTACACCTTC.